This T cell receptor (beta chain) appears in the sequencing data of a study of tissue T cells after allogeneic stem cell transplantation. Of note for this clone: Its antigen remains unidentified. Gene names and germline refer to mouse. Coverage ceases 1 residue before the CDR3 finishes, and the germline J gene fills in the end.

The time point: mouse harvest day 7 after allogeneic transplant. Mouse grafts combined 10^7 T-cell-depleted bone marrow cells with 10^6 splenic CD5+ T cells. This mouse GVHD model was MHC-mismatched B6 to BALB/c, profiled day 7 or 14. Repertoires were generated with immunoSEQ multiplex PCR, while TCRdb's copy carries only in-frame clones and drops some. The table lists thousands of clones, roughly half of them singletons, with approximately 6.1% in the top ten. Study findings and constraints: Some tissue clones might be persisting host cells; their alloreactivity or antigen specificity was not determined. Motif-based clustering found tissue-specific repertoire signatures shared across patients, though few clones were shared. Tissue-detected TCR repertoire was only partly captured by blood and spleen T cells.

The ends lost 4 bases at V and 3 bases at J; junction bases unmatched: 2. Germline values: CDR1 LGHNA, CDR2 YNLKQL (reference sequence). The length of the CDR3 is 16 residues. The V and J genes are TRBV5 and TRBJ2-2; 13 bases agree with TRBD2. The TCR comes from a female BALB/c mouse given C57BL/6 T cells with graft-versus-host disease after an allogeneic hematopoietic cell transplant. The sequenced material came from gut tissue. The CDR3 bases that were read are TGTGCCAGCAGCCTCGGACTGGGGGGGCACACCGGGCAGCTCTAC. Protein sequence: CASSLGLGGHTGQLY. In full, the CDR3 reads CASSLGLGGHTGQLYF.